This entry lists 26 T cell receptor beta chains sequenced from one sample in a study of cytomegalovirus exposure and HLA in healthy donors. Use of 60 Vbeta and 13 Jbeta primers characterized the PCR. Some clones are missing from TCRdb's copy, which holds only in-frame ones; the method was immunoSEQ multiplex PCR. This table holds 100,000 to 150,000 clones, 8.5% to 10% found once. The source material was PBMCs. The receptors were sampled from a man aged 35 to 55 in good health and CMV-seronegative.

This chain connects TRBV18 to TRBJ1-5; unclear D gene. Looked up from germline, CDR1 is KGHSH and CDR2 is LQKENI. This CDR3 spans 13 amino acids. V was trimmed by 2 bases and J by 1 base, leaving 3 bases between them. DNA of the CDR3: TGTGCCAGCTCACCAGCGAGCAATCAGCCCCAGCATTTT. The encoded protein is CASSPASNQPQHF.

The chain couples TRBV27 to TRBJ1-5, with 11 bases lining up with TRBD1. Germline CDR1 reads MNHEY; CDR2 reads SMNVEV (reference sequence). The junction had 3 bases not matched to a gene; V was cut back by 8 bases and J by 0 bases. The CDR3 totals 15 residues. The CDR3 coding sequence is TGTGCCAGCTGGGGACAGGGGGATAGCAATCAGCCCCAGCATTTT. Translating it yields CASWGQGDSNQPQHF.

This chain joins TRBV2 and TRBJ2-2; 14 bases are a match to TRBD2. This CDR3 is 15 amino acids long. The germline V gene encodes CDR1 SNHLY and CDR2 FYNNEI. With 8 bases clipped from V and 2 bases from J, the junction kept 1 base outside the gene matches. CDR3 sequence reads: CASGLAGGNTGELFF. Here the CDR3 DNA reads TGTGCCAGCGGACTAGCGGGGGGCAACACCGGGGAGCTGTTTTTT.

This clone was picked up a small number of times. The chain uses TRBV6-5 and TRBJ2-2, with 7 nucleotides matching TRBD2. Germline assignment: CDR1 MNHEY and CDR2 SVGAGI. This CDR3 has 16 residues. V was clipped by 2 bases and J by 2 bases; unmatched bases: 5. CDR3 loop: CASSYGSGANTGELFF. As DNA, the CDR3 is TGTGCCAGCAGTTACGGGAGCGGGGCCAACACCGGGGAGCTGTTTTTT.

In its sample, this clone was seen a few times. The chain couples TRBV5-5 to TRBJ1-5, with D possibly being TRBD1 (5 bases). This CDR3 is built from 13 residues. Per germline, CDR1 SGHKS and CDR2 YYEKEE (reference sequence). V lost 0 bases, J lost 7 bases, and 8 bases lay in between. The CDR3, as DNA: TGTGCCAGCAGCTTGGGGGGCTGGCAGCCCCAGCATTTT. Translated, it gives CASSLGGWQPQHF.

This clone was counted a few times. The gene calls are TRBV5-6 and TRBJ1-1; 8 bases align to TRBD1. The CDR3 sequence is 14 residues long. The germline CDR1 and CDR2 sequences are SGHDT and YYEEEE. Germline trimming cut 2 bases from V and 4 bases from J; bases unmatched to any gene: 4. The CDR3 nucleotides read TGTGCCAGCAGCTTTGGACAGGGCGGCACTGAAGCTTTCTTT. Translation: CASSFGQGGTEAFF.

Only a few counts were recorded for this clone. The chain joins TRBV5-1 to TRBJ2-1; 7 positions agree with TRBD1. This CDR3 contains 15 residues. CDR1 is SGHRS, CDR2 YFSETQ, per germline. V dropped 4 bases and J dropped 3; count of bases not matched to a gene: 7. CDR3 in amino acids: CASSLPGQHYNEQFF. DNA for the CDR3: TGCGCCAGCAGCCTGCCGGGACAGCACTACAATGAGCAGTTCTTC.

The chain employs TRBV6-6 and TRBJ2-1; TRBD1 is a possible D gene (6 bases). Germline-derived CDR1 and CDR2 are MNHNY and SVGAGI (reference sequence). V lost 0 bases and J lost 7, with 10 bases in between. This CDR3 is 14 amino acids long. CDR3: CASSYSTRGNEQFF. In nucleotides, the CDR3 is TGTGCCAGCAGTTACTCGACCAGGGGAAATGAGCAGTTCTTC.

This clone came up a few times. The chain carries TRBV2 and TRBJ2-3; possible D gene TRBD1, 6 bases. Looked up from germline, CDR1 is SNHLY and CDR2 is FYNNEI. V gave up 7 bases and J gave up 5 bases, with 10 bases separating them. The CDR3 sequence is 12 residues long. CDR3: CASTRTEDTQYF. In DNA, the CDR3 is TGTGCCAGCACTCGGACAGAAGATACGCAGTATTTT.

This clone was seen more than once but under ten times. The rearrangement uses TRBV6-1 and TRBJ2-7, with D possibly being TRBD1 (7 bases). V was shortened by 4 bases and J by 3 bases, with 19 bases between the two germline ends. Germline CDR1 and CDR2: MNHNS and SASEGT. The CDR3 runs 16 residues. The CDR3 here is CASSGTGALGGYEQYF. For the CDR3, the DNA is TGTGCCAGCAGTGGAACAGGGGCCTTGGGGGGCTACGAGCAGTACTTC.

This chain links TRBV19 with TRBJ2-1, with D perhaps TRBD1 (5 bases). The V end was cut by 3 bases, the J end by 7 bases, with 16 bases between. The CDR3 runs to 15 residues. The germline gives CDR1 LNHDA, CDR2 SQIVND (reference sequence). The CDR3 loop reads CASSMGSFGQNEQFF. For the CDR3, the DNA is TGTGCCAGTAGTATGGGCAGCTTTGGACAAAATGAGCAGTTCTTC.

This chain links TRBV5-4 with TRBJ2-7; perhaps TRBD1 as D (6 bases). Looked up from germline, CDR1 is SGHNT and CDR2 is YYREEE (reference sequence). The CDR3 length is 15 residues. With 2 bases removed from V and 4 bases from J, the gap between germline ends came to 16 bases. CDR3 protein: CASSFSGTRSYEQYF. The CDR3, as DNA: TGTGCCAGCAGCTTCTCCGGGACAAGGTCATACGAGCAGTACTTC.

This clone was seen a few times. The CDR3: CASSGQGRNTGELFF. Written as DNA, the CDR3 is TGTGCCAGTAGTGGACAGGGTAGAAACACCGGGGAGCTGTTTTTT. The rearrangement uses TRBV19 and TRBJ2-2, with 8 bases lining up with TRBD1. The CDR3 extends over 15 amino acids. Trimming removed 5 bases from V and 2 bases from J; junction bases left unmatched: 4. Germline V gene sequence: CDR1 LNHDA, CDR2 SQIVND (reference sequence).

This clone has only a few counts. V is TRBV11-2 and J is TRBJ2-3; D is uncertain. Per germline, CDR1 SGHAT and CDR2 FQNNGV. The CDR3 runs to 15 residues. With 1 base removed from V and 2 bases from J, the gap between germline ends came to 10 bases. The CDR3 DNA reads TGTGCCAGCAGCTTAGCCCTACCTAACACAGATACGCAGTATTTT. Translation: CASSLALPNTDTQYF.

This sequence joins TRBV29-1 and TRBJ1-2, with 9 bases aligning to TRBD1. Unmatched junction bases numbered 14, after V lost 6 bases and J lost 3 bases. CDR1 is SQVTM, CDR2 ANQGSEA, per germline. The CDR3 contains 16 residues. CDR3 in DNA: TGCAGCGTCGATCGCTTGCAACAGGGGGCCGACTATGGCTACACCTTC. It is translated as CSVDRLQQGADYGYTF.

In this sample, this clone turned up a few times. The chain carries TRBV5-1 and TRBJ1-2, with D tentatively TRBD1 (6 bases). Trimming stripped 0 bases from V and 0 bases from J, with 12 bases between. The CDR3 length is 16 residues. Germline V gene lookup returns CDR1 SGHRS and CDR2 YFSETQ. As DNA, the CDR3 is TGCGCCAGCAGCTTGGCCGGAGACAGGACTAACTATGGCTACACCTTC. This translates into CASSLAGDRTNYGYTF.

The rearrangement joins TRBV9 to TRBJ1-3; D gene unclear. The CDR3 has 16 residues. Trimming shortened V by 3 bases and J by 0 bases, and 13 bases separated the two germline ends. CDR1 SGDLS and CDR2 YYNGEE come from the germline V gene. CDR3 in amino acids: CASSERAGNSGNTIYF. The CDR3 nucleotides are TGTGCCAGCAGCGAGCGGGCAGGAAACTCTGGAAACACCATATATTTT. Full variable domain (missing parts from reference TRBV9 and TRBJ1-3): DSGVTQTPKHLITATGQRVTLRCSPRSGDLSVYWYQQSLDQGLQFLIQYYNGEERAKGNILERFSAQQFPDLHSELNLSSLELGDSALYFCASSERAGNSGNTIYFGEGSWLTVV.

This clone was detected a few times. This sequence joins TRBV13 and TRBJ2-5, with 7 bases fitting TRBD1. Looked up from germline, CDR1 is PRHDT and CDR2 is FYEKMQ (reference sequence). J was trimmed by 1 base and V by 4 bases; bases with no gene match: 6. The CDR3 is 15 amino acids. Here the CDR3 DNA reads TGTGCCAGCAGCTCGGACAGGCCCCCCCAAGAGACCCAGTACTTC. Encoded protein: CASSSDRPPQETQYF. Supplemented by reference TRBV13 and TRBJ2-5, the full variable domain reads AAGVIQSPRHLIKEKRETATLKCYPIPRHDTVYWYQQGPGQDPQFLISFYEKMQSDKGSIPDRFSAQQFSDYHSELNMSSLELGDSALYFCASSSDRPPQETQYFGPGTRLLVL.

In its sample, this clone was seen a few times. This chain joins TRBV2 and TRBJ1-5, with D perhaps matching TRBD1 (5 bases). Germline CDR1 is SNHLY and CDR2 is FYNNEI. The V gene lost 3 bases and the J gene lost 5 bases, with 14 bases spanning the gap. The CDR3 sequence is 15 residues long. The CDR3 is CASSDDTGNYQPQHF. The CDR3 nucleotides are TGTGCCAGCAGTGACGACACAGGAAACTATCAGCCCCAGCATTTT.

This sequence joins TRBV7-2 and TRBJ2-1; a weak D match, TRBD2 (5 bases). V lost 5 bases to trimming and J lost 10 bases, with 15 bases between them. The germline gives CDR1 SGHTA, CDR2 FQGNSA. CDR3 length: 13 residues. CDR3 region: CASSLGALLEQFF. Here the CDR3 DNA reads TGTGCCAGCAGCCTGGGAGCCCTTCTCGAGCAGTTCTTC.

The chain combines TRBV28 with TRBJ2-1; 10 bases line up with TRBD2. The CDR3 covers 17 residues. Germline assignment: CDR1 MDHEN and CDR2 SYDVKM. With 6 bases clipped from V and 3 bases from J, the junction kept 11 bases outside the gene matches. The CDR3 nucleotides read TGTGCCAGCAGGGGGCTCGGTAGCGGGGGGTACTACAATGAGCAGTTCTTC. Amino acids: CASRGLGSGGYYNEQFF.

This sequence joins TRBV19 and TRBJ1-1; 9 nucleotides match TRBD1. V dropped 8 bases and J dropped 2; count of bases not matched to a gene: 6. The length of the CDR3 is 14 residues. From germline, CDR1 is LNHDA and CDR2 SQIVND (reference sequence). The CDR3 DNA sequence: TGTGCCAGTGATGTGGGACAGGGAAACACTGAAGCTTTCTTT. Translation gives CASDVGQGNTEAFF.

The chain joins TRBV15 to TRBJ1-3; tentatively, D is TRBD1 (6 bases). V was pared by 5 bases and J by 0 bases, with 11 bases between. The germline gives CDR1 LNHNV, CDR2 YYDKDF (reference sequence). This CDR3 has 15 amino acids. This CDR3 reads CATSGGASSGNTIYF. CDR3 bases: TGTGCCACCAGCGGGGGGGCATCCTCTGGAAACACCATATATTTT.

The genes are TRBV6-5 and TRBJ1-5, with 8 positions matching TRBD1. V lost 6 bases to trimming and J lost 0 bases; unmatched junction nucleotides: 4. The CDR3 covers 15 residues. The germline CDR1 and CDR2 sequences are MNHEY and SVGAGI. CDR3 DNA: TGTGCCAGCAGCCGACAGGGGAATAGCAATCAGCCCCAGCATTTT. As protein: CASSRQGNSNQPQHF.

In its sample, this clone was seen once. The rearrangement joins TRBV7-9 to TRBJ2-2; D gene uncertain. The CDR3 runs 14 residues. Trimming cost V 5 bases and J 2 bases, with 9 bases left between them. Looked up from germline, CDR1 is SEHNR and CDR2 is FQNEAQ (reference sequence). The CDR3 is CASSPPHNTGELFF. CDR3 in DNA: TGTGCCAGCAGCCCCCCACATAACACCGGGGAGCTGTTTTTT.

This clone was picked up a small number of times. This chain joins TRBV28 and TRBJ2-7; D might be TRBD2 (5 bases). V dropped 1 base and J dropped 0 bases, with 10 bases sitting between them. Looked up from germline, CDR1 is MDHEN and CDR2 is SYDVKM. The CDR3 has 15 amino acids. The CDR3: CASSLYSGSSYEQYF. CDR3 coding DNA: TGTGCCAGCAGTTTATATTCGGGAAGCTCCTACGAGCAGTACTTC.